This record covers a single TCR beta chain. What it recognizes is unknown. Alongside a J-beta primer mix, a sample-barcoded 5' primer served in a second PCR lasting 7 to 11 cycles. Paired-end reads containing CDR3 totaled no fewer than 2.5 million for each sample. TCRdb passed the 5' RACE reads through MiXCR, listing each CDR3 protein once. The sample lists fewer than 2,000,000 distinct CDR3 sequences, 34% seen once, with roughly 10% in the top ten. The CDR3 contains 19 residues. The data originate from a study of blood T cells in healthy people across ages. Study results and caveats: Whereas aged donors had fewer naive CD4+ cells, long-lived donors had more of them and higher diversity. Observed TCR beta diversity per million T cells went down as age went up. This fall followed a roughly linear course with age.

Healthy individuals of Caucasian origin from Russia, aged about 6 to 95, served as donors. This TCR was recovered from a woman younger than 45 in good health. This rearrangement joins TRBV21-1 to TRBJ2-1; TRBD2 reflects the table's D call only, with no check against the DNA. TRBV21-1 is a pseudogene locus. What was sequenced was blood. CDR3 region: CASSKGRRVGLAPHNEQFF. The DNA for the CDR3 is TGTGCCAGCAGCAAAGGCAGACGGGTGGGACTAGCACCCCACAATGAGCAGTTCTTC.